This entry concerns a single T cell receptor (beta chain). This sample was taken from a study of T cell changes during pregnancy in multiple sclerosis. Here immunoSEQ multiplex PCR was the method, and the copy in TCRdb shows in-frame clones only, minus some. The sample lists more than 50,000 clones; 91% were seen once. V lost 0 bases and J lost 2; bases outside the gene matches: 9. Germline CDR1 is SGDLS and CDR2 is YYNGEE. CDR3 length: 17 amino acids. The chain recombines TRBV9 with TRBJ2-5; 8 bases are shared with TRBD2. The source is a female donor with multiple sclerosis, enrolled in a pregnancy study. Sequences were derived from peripheral blood, sampled before pregnancy. CDR3 nucleotide sequence: TGTGCCAGCAGCGTAGATGCAGCGGGGGCCCTACAAGAGACCCAGTACTTC. Translation gives CASSVDAAGALQETQYF.